These 17 T cell receptor beta chains share one sample of origin, sequenced in a study of CD8 T cells in ankylosing spondylitis. Study-wide points: Apparently characteristic of ankylosing spondylitis blood was a TCR beta motif (eight highly homologous variants).

These receptors lack a known antigen. MiXCR, run by TCRdb on the 5' RACE reads, gives a single entry per CDR3 protein. The sample lists more than 500,000 distinct CDR3 sequences, over 4% seen once, with roughly 3.2% in the top ten. Material for sequencing was blood, either unsorted or a sorted T cell fraction (not recorded which). Source of these receptors: a male donor with ankylosing spondylitis.

Many counts were recorded for this clonotype. The V call is TRBV3-1, the J call TRBJ1-5, with D tentatively TRBD1 (5 bases). With 3 bases removed from V and 2 bases from J, the gap between germline ends came to 11 bases. There are 15 residues in the CDR3. From germline, CDR1 is LGHDT and CDR2 YNNKEL (reference sequence). The CDR3 bases are TGTGCCAGCAGCCAGAGGGGAATGGGCAATCAGCCCCAGCATTTT. Translation: CASSQRGMGNQPQHF.

The chain joins TRBV3-1 to TRBJ1-2; TRBD1 aligns across 7 bases. Germline trimming cut 2 bases from V and 0 bases from J; bases unmatched to any gene: 6. The CDR3 covers 16 residues. CDR1 is LGHDT, CDR2 YNNKEL, per germline (reference sequence). For the CDR3, the DNA is TGTGCCAGCAGCCAACCACAGGGGCCCCCTAACTATGGCTACACCTTC. It encodes CASSQPQGPPNYGYTF.

This clonotype appeared many times. The chain recombines TRBV12-3 or TRBV12-4 with TRBJ1-1; the D is unclear. Trimming cost V 2 bases and J 10 bases, with 17 bases left between them. There are 14 residues in the CDR3. CDR3 protein: CASSLLSSELGAFF. The CDR3 DNA is TGTGCCAGCAGTTTATTAAGTTCTGAGCTTGGAGCTTTCTTT.

At least ten counts were recorded for this clonotype. This chain connects TRBV20-1 to TRBJ2-5, with TRBD1 matching 9 bases. V was pared by 6 bases and J by 4 bases, with 9 bases of the junction left unmatched. The CDR3 is 14 amino acids. Germline lookup yields CDR1 DFQATT and CDR2 SNEGSKA (reference sequence). The CDR3 loop is CSADTGGFRETQYF. Written as DNA, the CDR3 is TGCAGTGCGGACACAGGGGGCTTTAGAGAGACCCAGTACTTC.

This clonotype was seen ten or more times. This sequence joins TRBV7-3 and TRBJ2-3, with D unresolved. Germline V gives CDR1 SGHTA, CDR2 FQGTGA. CDR3 length: 14 amino acids. With 1 base removed from V and 0 bases from J, the gap between germline ends came to 5 bases. The CDR3 loop reads CASSLISSTDTQYF. CDR3 coding DNA: TGTGCCAGCAGCTTAATTAGCAGCACAGATACGCAGTATTTT.

This clonotype was observed a handful of times. The J gene is TRBJ2-5, the V gene TRBV12-3 or TRBV12-4, with D hard to call. The CDR3 length is 16 residues. V lost 5 bases and J lost 3, with 19 bases in between. CDR3 in amino acids: CASSETPGRREETQYF. In DNA, the CDR3 is TGTGCCAGCAGTGAGACTCCGGGCCGCCGCGAAGAGACCCAGTACTTC.

The sample holds many counts of this clonotype. V is TRBV5-5 and J is TRBJ2-7; D unresolved. CDR3 length equals 14 residues. Trimming took 2 bases from V and 0 from J, leaving 9 bases between them. Per germline, CDR1 SGHKS and CDR2 YYEKEE (reference sequence). CDR3 in amino acids: CASSFSVGSYEQYF. The CDR3 nucleotides read TGTGCCAGCAGCTTTTCCGTGGGCTCCTACGAGCAGTACTTC.

This clonotype was picked up many times. The J gene is TRBJ2-3, the V gene TRBV20-1; D not resolved. CDR1 is DFQATT, CDR2 SNEGSKA, per germline (reference sequence). V lost 3 bases and J 2 bases, leaving 6 bases between the germline ends. The CDR3 is 12 amino acids. The chain's CDR3 is CSARVDTDTQYF. Written as DNA, the CDR3 is TGCAGTGCTAGGGTAGACACAGATACGCAGTATTTT.

Ten or more counts support this clonotype. The V and J genes are TRBV5-1 and TRBJ2-7; D uncertain. Trimming pared 4 bases from V and 3 bases from J, leaving 5 bases between. The CDR3 has 11 amino acids. Germline loops: CDR1 SGHRS, CDR2 YFSETQ. The CDR3 DNA reads as TGCGCCAGCAGCCAAGACTACGAGCAGTACTTC. It yields the protein CASSQDYEQYF.

This clonotype showed up many times. V is TRBV5-1 and J is TRBJ2-2; 9 bases match TRBD2. V trimming: 1 base; J trimming: 6 bases; junction bases outside the gene matches: 4. CDR3 size: 15 residues. Germline V gene data show CDR1 as SGHRS and CDR2 as YFSETQ. The CDR3 DNA is TGCGCCAGCAGCTTGCGCGGGAGGGCGGCCGGGGAGCTGTTTTTT. It codes for CASSLRGRAAGELFF.

This clonotype has only a few counts. This chain joins TRBV20-1 and TRBJ1-4, with unresolved D. The CDR3 length is 16 residues. Germline loops: CDR1 DFQATT, CDR2 SNEGSKA (reference sequence). V lost 3 bases, J lost 0 bases, and 14 bases lay in between. The CDR3 here is CSASFYPGTTNEKLFF. The CDR3 DNA reads TGCAGTGCTAGTTTCTATCCAGGAACAACTAATGAAAAACTGTTTTTT.

This chain joins TRBV5-6 and TRBJ1-1, with D uncertain. The germline V gene has CDR1 SGHDT and CDR2 YYEEEE. Trimming removed 2 bases from V and 6 bases from J, with 11 bases in between. CDR3 length equals 13 residues. CDR3 region: CASSFGPEAEAFF. The CDR3, as DNA: TGTGCCAGCAGCTTCGGGCCGGAGGCTGAAGCTTTCTTT.

This clonotype was observed many times. The V call is TRBV5-1, the J call TRBJ2-2; weak D call: TRBD2 (5 bases). Germline V lookup: CDR1 SGHRS, CDR2 YFSETQ. The CDR3 loop spans 15 amino acids. V gave up 0 bases and J gave up 7 bases, with 13 bases separating them. This CDR3 is CASSLVLTKGGELFF. Here the CDR3 DNA reads TGCGCCAGCAGCTTGGTACTGACTAAGGGCGGGGAGCTGTTTTTT.

This clonotype came up many times. The chain is built from TRBV20-1 and TRBJ1-2; D may be TRBD1 (5 bases). Germline V gene data show CDR1 as DFQATT and CDR2 as SNEGSKA (reference sequence). This CDR3 comprises 15 residues. Trimming took off 1 base at V and 4 bases at J, with 16 bases between the two ends. CDR3 nucleotides: TGCAGTGCTAGAGGATCGCCACGGGGCGGCTATGGCTACACCTTC. It encodes CSARGSPRGGYGYTF.

The CDR3 DNA follows: TGTGCCAGCAGTCCGTGGGCAACGACCTCCTACGAGCAGTACTTC. This encodes CASSPWATTSYEQYF. The rearrangement joins TRBV2 to TRBJ2-7; no definite D call. The V end lost 5 bases, the J end lost 0 bases, and 14 bases lay between the germline ends. The CDR3 sequence is 15 residues long. Germline V lookup: CDR1 SNHLY, CDR2 FYNNEI. Complete variable domain (other parts from reference TRBV2 and TRBJ2-7): EPEVTQTPSHQVTQMGQEVILRCVPISNHLYFYWYRQILGQKVEFLVSFYNNEISEKSEIFDDQFSVERPDGSNFTLKIRSTKLEDSAMYFCASSPWATTSYEQYFGPGTRLTVT.

The chain links TRBV4-3 to TRBJ2-5; 8 bases map to TRBD1. Germline V CDR1 and CDR2: LGHNA, YSLEER. The length of the CDR3 is 14 residues. With V trimmed by 1 base and J by 3 bases, 1 base remained unmatched. CDR3 sequence (DNA): TGCGCCAGCAGCCAAGTGGACAGGGAAGAGACCCAGTACTTC. Translation: CASSQVDREETQYF.

This clonotype was detected ten times or more. The chain carries TRBV7-2 and TRBJ2-2; 9 nucleotides align to TRBD2. Germline assignment: CDR1 SGHTA and CDR2 FQGNSA. The CDR3 contains 16 residues. Trimming took 3 bases from V and 0 from J; bases not matched to a gene: 2. Here the CDR3 reads CASSFRLAANTGELFF. The DNA of the CDR3 is TGTGCCAGCAGCTTCCGACTAGCGGCGAACACCGGGGAGCTGTTTTTT.